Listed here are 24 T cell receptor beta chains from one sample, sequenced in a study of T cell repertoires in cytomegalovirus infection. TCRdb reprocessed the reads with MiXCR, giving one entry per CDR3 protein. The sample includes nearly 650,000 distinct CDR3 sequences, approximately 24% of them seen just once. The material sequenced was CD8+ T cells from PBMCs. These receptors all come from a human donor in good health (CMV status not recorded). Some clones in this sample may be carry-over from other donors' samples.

The CDR3 DNA follows: TGTGCCAGCAGTTTACAGACAGGATACGAGCAGTACGTC. Translating it yields CASSLQTGYEQYV. The rearrangement joins TRBV28 to TRBJ2-7; D might be TRBD1 (6 bases). The CDR3 covers 13 residues. Trimming took off 2 bases at V and 4 bases at J, with 9 bases between the two ends. CDR1 is MDHEN, CDR2 SYDVKM, per germline.

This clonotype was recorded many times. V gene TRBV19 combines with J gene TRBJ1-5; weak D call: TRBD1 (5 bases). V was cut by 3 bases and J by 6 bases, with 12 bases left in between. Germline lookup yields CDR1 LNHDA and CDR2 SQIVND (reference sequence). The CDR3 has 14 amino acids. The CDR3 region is CASSMAGGPQPQHF. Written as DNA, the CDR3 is TGTGCCAGTAGTATGGCGGGGGGACCTCAGCCCCAGCATTTT.

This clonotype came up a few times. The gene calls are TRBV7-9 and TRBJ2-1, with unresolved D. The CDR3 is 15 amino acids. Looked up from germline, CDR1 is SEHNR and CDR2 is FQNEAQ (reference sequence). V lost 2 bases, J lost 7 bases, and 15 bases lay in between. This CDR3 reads CASSLPPGPLNEQFF. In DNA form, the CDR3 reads TGTGCCAGCAGCTTACCGCCCGGGCCTCTAAATGAGCAGTTCTTC.

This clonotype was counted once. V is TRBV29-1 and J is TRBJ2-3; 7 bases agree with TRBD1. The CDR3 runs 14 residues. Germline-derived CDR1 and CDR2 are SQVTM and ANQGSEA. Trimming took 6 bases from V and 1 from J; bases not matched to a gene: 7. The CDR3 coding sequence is TGCAGCGTAGCGGACAGGAAAGGCACAGATACGCAGTATTTT. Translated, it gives CSVADRKGTDTQYF.

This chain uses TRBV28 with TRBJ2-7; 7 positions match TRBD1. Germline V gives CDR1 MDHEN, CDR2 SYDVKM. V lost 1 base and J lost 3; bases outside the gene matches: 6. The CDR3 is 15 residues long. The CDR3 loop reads CASSLYRDRSYEQYF. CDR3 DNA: TGTGCCAGCAGTTTATACCGGGACAGAAGCTACGAGCAGTACTTC. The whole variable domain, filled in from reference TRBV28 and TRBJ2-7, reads DVKVTQSSRYLVKRTGEKVFLECVQDMDHENMFWYRQDPGLGLRLIYFSYDVKMKEKGDIPEGYSVSREKKERFSLILESASTNQTSMYLCASSLYRDRSYEQYFGPGTRLTVT.

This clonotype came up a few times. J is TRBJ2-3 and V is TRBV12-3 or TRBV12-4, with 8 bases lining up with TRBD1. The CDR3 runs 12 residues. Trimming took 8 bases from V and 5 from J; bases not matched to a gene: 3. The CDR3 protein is CASGQGLDTQYF. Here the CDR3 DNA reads TGTGCCAGCGGACAGGGACTAGATACGCAGTATTTT.

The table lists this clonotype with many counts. CDR3 DNA: TGTGCCAGCAGTTACTCGGACAGGGGGCGATACAATGAGCAGTTCTTC. It translates to CASSYSDRGRYNEQFF. The genes are TRBV6-5 and TRBJ2-1; 11 bases are a match to TRBD1. After removal of 0 bases from V and 4 bases from J, the junction contained 2 bases not matched to a gene. CDR3 size: 16 residues. The V gene's germline CDR1 is MNHEY and CDR2 SVGAGI.

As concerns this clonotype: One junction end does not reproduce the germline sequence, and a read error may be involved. The chain's CDR3 is CVSSLAVTGELFF. The DNA of the CDR3 is TGTGTCAGCAGCTTAGCGGTCACCGGGGAGCTGTTTTTT. The chain is built from TRBV7-6 and TRBJ2-2; TRBD2 is a possible D gene (6 bases). The CDR3 loop spans 13 amino acids. CDR1 and CDR2 from the germline V gene are SGHVS and FNYEAQ.

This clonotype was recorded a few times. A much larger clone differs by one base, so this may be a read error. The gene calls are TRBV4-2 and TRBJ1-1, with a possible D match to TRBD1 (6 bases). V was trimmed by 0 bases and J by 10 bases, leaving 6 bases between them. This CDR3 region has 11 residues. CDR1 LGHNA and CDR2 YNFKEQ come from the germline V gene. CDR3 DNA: TGTGCCAGCAGCCAAGACAGGGGAGCTTTCTTT. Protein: CASSQDRGAFF.

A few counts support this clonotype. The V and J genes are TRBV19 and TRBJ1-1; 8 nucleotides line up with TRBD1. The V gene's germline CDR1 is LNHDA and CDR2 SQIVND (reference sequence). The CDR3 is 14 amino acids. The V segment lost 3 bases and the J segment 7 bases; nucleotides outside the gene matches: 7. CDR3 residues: CASSISGGRNEAFF. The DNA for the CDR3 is TGTGCCAGTAGTATCTCAGGGGGCAGGAATGAAGCTTTCTTT.

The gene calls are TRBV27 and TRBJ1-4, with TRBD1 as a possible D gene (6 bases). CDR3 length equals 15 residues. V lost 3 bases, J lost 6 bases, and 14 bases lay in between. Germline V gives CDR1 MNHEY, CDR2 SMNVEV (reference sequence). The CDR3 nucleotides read TGTGCCAGCAGTTTTCTAGGCGGGGGCCATGAAAAACTGTTTTTT. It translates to CASSFLGGGHEKLFF.

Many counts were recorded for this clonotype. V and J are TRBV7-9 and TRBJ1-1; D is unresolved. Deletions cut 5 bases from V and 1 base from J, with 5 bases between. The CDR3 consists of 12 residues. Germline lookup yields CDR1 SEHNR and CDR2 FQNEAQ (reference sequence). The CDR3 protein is CASSKGNTEAFF. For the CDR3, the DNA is TGTGCCAGCAGCAAGGGGAACACTGAAGCTTTCTTT.

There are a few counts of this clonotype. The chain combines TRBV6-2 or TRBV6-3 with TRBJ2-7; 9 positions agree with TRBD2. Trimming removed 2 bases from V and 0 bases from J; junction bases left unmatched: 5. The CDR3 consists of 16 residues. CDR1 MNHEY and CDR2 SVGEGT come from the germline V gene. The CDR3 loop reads CASSYNVGLASYEQYV. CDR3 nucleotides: TGTGCCAGCAGTTACAACGTGGGACTAGCCTCCTACGAGCAGTACGTC.

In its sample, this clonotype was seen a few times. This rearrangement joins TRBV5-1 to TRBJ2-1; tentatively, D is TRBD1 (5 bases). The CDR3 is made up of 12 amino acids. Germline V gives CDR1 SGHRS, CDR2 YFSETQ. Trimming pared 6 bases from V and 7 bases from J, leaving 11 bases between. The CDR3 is CASTLGHNEQFF. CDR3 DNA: TGCGCCAGCACCCTTGGACATAATGAGCAGTTCTTC.

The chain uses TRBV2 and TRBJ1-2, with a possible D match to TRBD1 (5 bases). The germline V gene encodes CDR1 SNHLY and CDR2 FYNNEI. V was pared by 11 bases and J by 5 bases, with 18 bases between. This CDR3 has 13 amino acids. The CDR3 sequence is CAARTTGAYGYTF. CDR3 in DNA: TGTGCCGCTAGGACAACGGGAGCGTATGGCTACACCTTC.

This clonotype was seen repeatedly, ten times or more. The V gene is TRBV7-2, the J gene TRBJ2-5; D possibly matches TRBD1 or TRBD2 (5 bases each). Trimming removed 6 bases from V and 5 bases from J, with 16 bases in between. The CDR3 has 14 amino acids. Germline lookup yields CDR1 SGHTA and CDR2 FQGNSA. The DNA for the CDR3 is TGTGCCAGCAGACCGGGACGCTCGATGGAGACCCAGTACTTC. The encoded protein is CASRPGRSMETQYF.

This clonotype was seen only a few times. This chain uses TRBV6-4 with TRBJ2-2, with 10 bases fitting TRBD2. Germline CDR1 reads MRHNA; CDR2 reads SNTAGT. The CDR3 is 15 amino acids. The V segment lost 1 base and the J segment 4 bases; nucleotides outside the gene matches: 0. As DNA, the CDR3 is TGTGCCAGCAGTGACTTAGCGGGGGGCACCGGGGAGCTGTTTTTT. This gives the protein CASSDLAGGTGELFF.

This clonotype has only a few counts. The CDR3 nucleotides are TGTGCCAGCAGTCAGGGAAATTACTATGGCTACACCTTC. Its protein is CASSQGNYYGYTF. The chain links TRBV25-1 to TRBJ1-2; TRBD1 is a possible D gene (5 bases). The CDR3 length is 13 residues. Germline CDR1 and CDR2: MGHDK and SYGVNS. Trimming took off 5 bases at V and 3 bases at J, with 10 bases between the two ends.

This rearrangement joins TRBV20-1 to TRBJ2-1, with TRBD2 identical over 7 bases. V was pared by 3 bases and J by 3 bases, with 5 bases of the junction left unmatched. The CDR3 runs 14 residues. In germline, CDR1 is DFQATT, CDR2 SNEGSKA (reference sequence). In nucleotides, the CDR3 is TGCAGTGCTAGGGGGAGGGGCGACTACAATGAGCAGTTCTTC. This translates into CSARGRGDYNEQFF.

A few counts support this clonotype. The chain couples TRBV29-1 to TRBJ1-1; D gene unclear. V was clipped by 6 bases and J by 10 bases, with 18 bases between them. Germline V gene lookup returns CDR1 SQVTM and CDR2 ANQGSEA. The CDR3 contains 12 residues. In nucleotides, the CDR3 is TGCAGCGTCCCACCGGGAAATTCAGGAGCTTTCTTT. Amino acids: CSVPPGNSGAFF.

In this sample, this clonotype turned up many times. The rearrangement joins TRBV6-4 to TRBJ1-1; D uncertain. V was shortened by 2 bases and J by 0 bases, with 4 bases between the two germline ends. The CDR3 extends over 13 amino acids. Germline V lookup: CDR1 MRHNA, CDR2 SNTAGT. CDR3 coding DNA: TGTGCCAGCAGTGACCTCATGAACACTGAAGCTTTCTTT. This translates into CASSDLMNTEAFF.

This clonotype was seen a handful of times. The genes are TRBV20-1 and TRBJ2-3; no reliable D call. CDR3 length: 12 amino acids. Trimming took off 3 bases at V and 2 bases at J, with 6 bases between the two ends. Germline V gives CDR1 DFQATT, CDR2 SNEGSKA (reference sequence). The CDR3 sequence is CSARGFTDTQYF. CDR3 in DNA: TGCAGTGCTAGGGGGTTCACAGATACGCAGTATTTT.

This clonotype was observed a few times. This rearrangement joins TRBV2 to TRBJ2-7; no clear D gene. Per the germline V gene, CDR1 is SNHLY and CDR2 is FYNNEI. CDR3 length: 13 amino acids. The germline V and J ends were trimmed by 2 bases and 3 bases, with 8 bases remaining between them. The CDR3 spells CASSETQSYEQYF. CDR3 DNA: TGTGCCAGCAGTGAAACTCAGAGCTACGAGCAGTACTTC.

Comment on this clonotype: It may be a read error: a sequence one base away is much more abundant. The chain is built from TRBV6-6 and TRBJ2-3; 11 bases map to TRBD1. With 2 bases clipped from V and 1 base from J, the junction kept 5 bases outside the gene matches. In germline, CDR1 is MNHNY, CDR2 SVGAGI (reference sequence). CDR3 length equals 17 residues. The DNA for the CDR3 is TGTGCCAGCAGTTACATCGAGGACAGGGGGCGCACAGATACGCAGTATTTT. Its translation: CASSYIEDRGRTDTQYF.